Sequencing of this T cell receptor beta chain was carried out in a study of blood T cell repertoires in COVID-19. Background on the study: Some COVID-19 samples were acute and others convalescent; all came from the United States, Italy and Spain.

Seattle enrolled patients during active infection and tracked them longitudinally. Authors' data handling: Reference gene primer amplification gave nucleated cell count estimates. Profiled with immunoSEQ multiplex PCR; TCRdb holds only in-frame clones, not every one. That table furnishes V, J and clone size, whereas the DNA furnished D and trimming. The sample holds roughly 380,000 clones, around 91% seen once. V was clipped by 3 bases and J by 4 bases, with 13 bases between them. This CDR3 is 16 amino acids long. CDR1 is MNHEY and CDR2 is SMNVEV in the germline V gene (reference sequence). The TCR sequence derives from a woman aged 40-49 years with COVID-19, enrolled during active disease. This sequence joins TRBV27 and TRBJ1-6; TRBD1 is a possible D gene (6 bases). Specimen: peripheral blood. The CDR3 is CASSLAGAGYNSPLHF. DNA for the CDR3: TGTGCCAGCAGTTTGGCAGGGGCTGGTTATAATTCACCCCTCCACTTT.